These T cell receptor beta chains were read from a single sample in a study of T-cell memory formation after mild COVID-19. TCRdb itself ran the 5' RACE reads through MiXCR, one entry per CDR3 protein. The table lists over 300,000 distinct CDR3 sequences, roughly 19% of them singletons, with around 23% in the top ten. Sequencing input: PBMCs or a T cell subset sorted from them (not recorded which). The receptors here all came from a man aged 18 to 35 who had mild COVID-19 (a few samples of this study predate the infection). Cell type and time point are not known. Each CDR3 is given with its conserved first and last residue. A D gene is named only where the DNA matches it firmly. A clone size is listed for some rows: how often the clone was seen (once, few, many), or a class if it is expanded.

clone_size	v_call	j_call	d_call	cdr3_nt	cdr3_aa
few	TRBV7-9	TRBJ1-2	.	TGTGCCAGCAGCTCCCACCGGGCTGGCTATGGCTACACCTTC	CASSSHRAGYGYTF
few	TRBV6-6	TRBJ2-3	TRBD2	TGTGCCAGCAGTAAAACTAGCGCTAGCACAGATACGCAGTATTTT	CASSKTSASTDTQYF
once	TRBV12-3/TRBV12-4	TRBJ1-2	.	TGTGCCAGCAGTTTATTGGTCCCTAACTATGGCTACACCTTC	CASSLLVPNYGYTF
few	TRBV4-1	TRBJ2-3	TRBD2	TGCGCCAGCAGCCAAGGGACTAGCGGGGGACGTCGGTCGCAGTATTTT	CASSQGTSGGRRSQYF
.	TRBV5-1	TRBJ2-3	TRBD2	TGCGCCAGCAGCTCACGGACTAGCGGGGGACATACGCAGTATTTT	CASSSRTSGGHTQYF
.	TRBV24-1	TRBJ2-5	TRBD1	TGTGCCACCAGTGATTTGGAAACAGGGGTAGAGACCCAGTACTTC	CATSDLETGVETQYF
.	TRBV12-3/TRBV12-4	TRBJ1-5	.	TGTGCCAGCAGCCTAGAGGGGTTTAGGAATCAGCCCCAGCATTTT	CASSLEGFRNQPQHF
.	TRBV4-2	TRBJ2-1	TRBD1	TGTGCCAGCAGCCTCGGGACAGGGGGCTTGGGTGAGCAGTTCTTC	CASSLGTGGLGEQFF
.	TRBV4-3	TRBJ1-4	.	TGCGCCAGCTGCTCAAAGCCAGGAGCAACTAATGAAAAACTGTTTTTT	CASCSKPGATNEKLFF
.	TRBV20-1	TRBJ1-5	TRBD1	TGCAGTGCATGGACAGGGGGCGAAAGTCAGCCCCAGCATTTT	CSAWTGGESQPQHF
many	TRBV11-2	TRBJ2-1	.	TGTGCCAGCAGCCCTCCGGGCCTTCCAGAGGTCAATGAGCAGTTCTTC	CASSPPGLPEVNEQFF
few	TRBV7-6	TRBJ2-7	.	TGTGCCAGCAGCTCCGGACCGGGTTCCTACGAGCAGTACTTC	CASSSGPGSYEQYF
.	TRBV12-3/TRBV12-4	TRBJ2-3	TRBD1	TGTGCCAGCAGCCGCCCCGGGACAGGGGTCGATACGCAGTATTTT	CASSRPGTGVDTQYF
.	TRBV10-3	TRBJ1-4	.	TGTGCCATCAGTGAGTCGTTCGGGGCGGCTGATGAAAAACTGTTTTTT	CAISESFGAADEKLFF
.	TRBV5-1	TRBJ1-6	.	TGCGCCAGCAGCTCCGGGGCTCAGGTCAATTCACCCCTCCACTTT	CASSSGAQVNSPLHF
.	TRBV20-1	TRBJ2-1	.	TGCAGTGCTAGATTACCCCTCTACAATGAGCAGTTCTTC	CSARLPLYNEQFF
.	TRBV7-2	TRBJ1-1	TRBD1	TGTGCCAGCAGCCTAGAGACAGGGTCCCCGGCTTTCTTT	CASSLETGSPAFF
.	TRBV11-2	TRBJ1-3	.	TGTGCCAGCAGCTTAGCTCCTTCCAGGGAATCTGGAAACACCATATATTTT	CASSLAPSRESGNTIYF
few	TRBV5-1	TRBJ1-2	.	TGCGCCAGCAGCTTGGATGGATTCTATGGCTACACCTTC	CASSLDGFYGYTF
.	TRBV6-5	TRBJ2-1	TRBD1	TGTGCCAGCAGTCACTTGGACAGGGGGCCCAATGAGCAGTTCTTC	CASSHLDRGPNEQFF
.	TRBV20-1	TRBJ1-5	.	TGCAGTGCTAGAGCGGCAGGACAGCCCCAGCATTTT	CSARAAGQPQHF
.	TRBV10-3	TRBJ1-2	TRBD1	TGTGCCATCTCCGGGACAGGGGGAGCTCGCTACACCTTC	CAISGTGGARYTF
few	TRBV4-1	TRBJ2-2	.	TGCGCCAGCAGCCAGGGGGTCAGCGGGGAGCTGTTTTTT	CASSQGVSGELFF
.	TRBV5-1	TRBJ1-2	.	TGCGCCAGCAGCTTAGGGATAAACCCTAACTATGGCTACACCTTC	CASSLGINPNYGYTF
.	TRBV4-3	TRBJ1-3	.	TGCGCCAGCAGCCAAGACGGGCTGGGAAACACCATATATTTT	CASSQDGLGNTIYF
.	TRBV5-5	TRBJ1-2	.	TGTGCCAGCAGCCATGCCCTAAACTATGGCTACACCTTC	CASSHALNYGYTF
many	TRBV12-3/TRBV12-4	TRBJ2-7	.	TGTGCCAGCAGTTTCTGGGGAAATGCACGGGAGCAGTACTTC	CASSFWGNAREQYF
.	TRBV5-1	TRBJ2-2	TRBD2	TGCGCCAGCAGCTATAGCGGGGAAGGTGCCGGGGAGCTGTTTTTT	CASSYSGEGAGELFF
once	TRBV30	TRBJ2-6	.	TGTGCCTGGAGCTTAGCTGGGGCCAACGTCCTGACTTTC	CAWSLAGANVLTF
.	TRBV7-9	TRBJ1-2	TRBD1	TGTGCCAGCAAGACAGGGAACGGCTACACCTTC	CASKTGNGYTF
few	TRBV4-2	TRBJ1-6	.	TGTGCCAGCAGCCAAGATAAAACAGGGCCGGGAAATTCACCCCTCCACTTT	CASSQDKTGPGNSPLHF
few	TRBV24-1	TRBJ2-3	.	TGTGCCACCACCACCCAGGGCACAGATACGCAGTATTTT	CATTTQGTDTQYF
.	TRBV7-9	TRBJ2-4	.	TGTGCCAGCAGCCTCGGGGGAGAGGCCAAAAACATTCAGTACTTC	CASSLGGEAKNIQYF
few	TRBV5-1	TRBJ2-3	TRBD1	TGCGCCAGCAGCTTGGCCCGGGTGACAGGGTGGATTTTT	CASSLARVTGWIF
few	TRBV7-9	TRBJ2-3	TRBD1	TGTGCCAGCAGCGCACAGATCGGCTTCGACAGGGCCACAGATACGCAGTATTTT	CASSAQIGFDRATDTQYF
few	TRBV27	TRBJ2-1	.	TGTGCCAGCAGTTCTCAGGGTTTTGGGAATGAGCAGTTCTTC	CASSSQGFGNEQFF
many	TRBV2	TRBJ1-1	.	TGTGCCTGCTACAGGACAGCCACTGAAGCTTTCTTT	CACYRTATEAFF
few	TRBV12-3/TRBV12-4	TRBJ1-1	.	TGTGCCAGCAGGGGTGGGGCCGGGAACACTGAAGCTTTCTTT	CASRGGAGNTEAFF
few	TRBV7-2	TRBJ2-6	.	TGTGCCAGCAGCTTAGTCGGGGTGGGAGCCAACGTCCTGACTTTC	CASSLVGVGANVLTF
.	TRBV5-1	TRBJ2-5	.	TGCGCCAGCAGCCCGACGCCGAGCCAAGAGACCCAGTACTTC	CASSPTPSQETQYF
.	TRBV5-1	TRBJ2-5	TRBD1	TGCGCCAGCGCCGGACAGGGTGGGCAAGAGACCCAGTACTTC	CASAGQGGQETQYF
.	TRBV19	TRBJ2-1	.	TGTGCCAGTACCCATGAACGGAGACAGTTCTTC	CASTHERRQFF
.	TRBV20-1	TRBJ2-1	.	TGCAGTGCTAGCCGAGGGCCCGGTAGCTATGAGCAGTTCTTC	CSASRGPGSYEQFF
many	TRBV7-9	TRBJ2-5	.	TGTGCCAGCAGCCCGACGGGCAAGACCCAGTACTTC	CASSPTGKTQYF
.	TRBV12-3/TRBV12-4	TRBJ2-5	.	TGTGCCAGCAGTTTTCGGGACGGAGAGACCCAGTACTTC	CASSFRDGETQYF
few	TRBV6-5	TRBJ2-1	TRBD1	TGTGCCAGCAGTTACTCGACAGGGTACTACAATGAGCAGTTCTTC	CASSYSTGYYNEQFF
.	TRBV19	TRBJ1-1	.	TGTGCCAGTAGTATATTTCGGGGCATGAACACTGAAGCTTTCTTT	CASSIFRGMNTEAFF
.	TRBV6-4	TRBJ2-3	.	TGTGCCAGCAGTGCCCAGGGTGCAATCACAGATACGCAGTATTTT	CASSAQGAITDTQYF
few	TRBV6-1	TRBJ2-5	TRBD1	TGTGCCAGCAGTGACTGGGACAGGGGAGAGACCCAGTACTTC	CASSDWDRGETQYF
.	TRBV24-1	TRBJ2-3	.	TGTTCCACCAGTGCCCAGAGGGGAGATACGCAGTATTTT	CSTSAQRGDTQYF
.	TRBV7-9	TRBJ2-1	.	TGTGCCAGCAGCCCCTGGAATAAGCAGTTCTTC	CASSPWNKQFF
few	TRBV5-1	TRBJ1-2	.	TGCGCCAGCAGCTTGGGTTGGGACGTCGTCTATGGCTACACCTTC	CASSLGWDVVYGYTF